This T cell receptor beta chain was identified in a study of identical twins. Study results and limitations: It was out-of-frame TCR alpha sharing in monozygotic twins that models underestimated.

CDR1 SEHNR and CDR2 FQNEAQ come from the germline V gene (reference sequence). CDR3 size: 13 residues. V lost 4 bases to trimming and J lost 3 bases; unmatched junction nucleotides: 1. This clonotype was seen ten or more times. Its antigen is as yet unknown. A universal primer site was incorporated via template switching, and the cDNA contained unique molecular identifiers. A single record per CDR3 protein comes from TCRdb applying MiXCR to the 5' RACE reads. The sample shows 230,000 or so distinct CDR3 sequences, approximately 8.3% of them seen only once. This sample also appeared in a second study, on yellow fever vaccine responses in identical twins. From that study: Reported findings indicate that twins' vaccine T cell responses seemed partially convergent, partially personalized.

The chain recombines TRBV7-9 with TRBJ1-2; TRBD1 aligns across 8 bases. This clonotype was obtained from a woman younger than 30 in good health. The material sequenced was CD8+ T cells sorted from blood. CDR3 protein: CASSSTGDYGYTF. The CDR3 DNA sequence: TGTGCCAGCAGCTCGACAGGGGACTATGGCTACACCTTC.